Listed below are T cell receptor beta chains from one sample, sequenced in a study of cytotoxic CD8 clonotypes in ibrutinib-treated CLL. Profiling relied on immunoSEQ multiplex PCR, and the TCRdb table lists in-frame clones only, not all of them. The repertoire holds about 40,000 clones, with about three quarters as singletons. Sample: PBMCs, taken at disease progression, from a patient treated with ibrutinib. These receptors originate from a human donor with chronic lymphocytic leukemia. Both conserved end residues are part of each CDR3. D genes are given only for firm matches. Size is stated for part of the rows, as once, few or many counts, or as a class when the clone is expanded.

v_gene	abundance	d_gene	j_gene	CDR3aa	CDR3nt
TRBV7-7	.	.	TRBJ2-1	CASSPDRYNEQFF	TGTGCTAGCAGCCCTGACCGTTACAATGAGCAGTTCTTC
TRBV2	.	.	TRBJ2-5	CASSEGGRETQYF	TGTGCCAGCAGTGAGGGGGGAAGAGAGACCCAGTACTTC
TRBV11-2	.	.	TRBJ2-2	CASSFFRERYTGELFF	TGTGCCAGCAGCTTTTTCCGGGAGAGGTACACCGGGGAGCTGTTTTTT
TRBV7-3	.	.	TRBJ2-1	CASSFLGPYNEQFF	TGTGCCAGCAGCTTCCTGGGGCCCTACAATGAGCAGTTCTTC
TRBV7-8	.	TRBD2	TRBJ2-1	CASSSGLSSEQFF	TGTGCCAGCAGTTCGGGACTATCCAGTGAGCAGTTCTTC
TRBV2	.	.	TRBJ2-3	CASTSGGGGGTDTQYF	TGTGCCAGCACCAGCGGCGGAGGGGGGGGGACAGATACGCAGTATTTT
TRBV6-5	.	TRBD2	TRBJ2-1	CASSPGTSGGGEQFF	TGTGCCAGCAGCCCCGGGACTAGCGGGGGAGGTGAGCAGTTCTTC
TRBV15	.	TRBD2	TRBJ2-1	CATSRFSGLAGSEQFF	TGTGCCACCAGCAGATTTTCGGGACTAGCGGGAAGCGAGCAGTTCTTC
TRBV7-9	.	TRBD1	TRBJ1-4	CASSRLQGIDNEKLFF	TGTGCCAGCAGCCGTTTACAGGGGATCGATAATGAAAAACTGTTTTTT
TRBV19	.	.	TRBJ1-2	CASSMEGSYTF	TGTGCCAGTAGTATGGAGGGAAGCTACACCTTC
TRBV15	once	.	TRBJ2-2	CATSRGTQLNTGELFF	TGTGCCACCAGCAGAGGAACACAACTGAACACCGGGGAGCTGTTTTTT
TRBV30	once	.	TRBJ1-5	CAWSVGGDQPQHF	TGTGCCTGGAGTGTAGGGGGTGATCAGCCCCAGCATTTT
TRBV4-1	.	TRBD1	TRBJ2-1	CASSDPGQGVDEQFF	TGCGCCAGCAGCGACCCGGGACAGGGAGTCGATGAGCAGTTCTTC
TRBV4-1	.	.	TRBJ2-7	CASSPQAGDTYEQYF	TGCGCCAGCAGCCCCCAGGCAGGGGATACCTACGAGCAGTACTTC
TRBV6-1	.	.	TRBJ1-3	CASSNLSGNTIYF	TGTGCCAGCTCTAATCTCTCTGGAAACACCATATATTTT
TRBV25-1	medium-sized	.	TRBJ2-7	CASSESTYEQYF	TGTGCCAGCAGTGAATCTACCTACGAGCAGTACTTC
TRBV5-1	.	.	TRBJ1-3	CASSIAGLSSSGNTIYF	TGCGCCAGCAGCATCGCGGGCCTTTCGAGCTCTGGAAACACCATATATTTT
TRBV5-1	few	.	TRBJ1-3	CASRSQGVGNTIYF	TGCGCCAGCAGATCACAGGGAGTTGGAAACACCATATATTTT
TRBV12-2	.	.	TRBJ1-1	CASRFGGSSGNTEAFF	TGTGCAAGTCGCTTCGGCGGATCGTCAGGGAACACTGAAGCTTTCTTT
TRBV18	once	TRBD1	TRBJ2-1	CASSSQGNEQFF	TGTGCCAGCTCATCACAGGGGAATGAGCAGTTCTTC
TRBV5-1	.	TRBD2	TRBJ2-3	CASSPGRKDTQYF	TGCGCCAGCAGCCCCGGGAGGAAAGATACGCAGTATTTT
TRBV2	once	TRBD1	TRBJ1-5	CASSVGGQINQPQHF	TGTGCCAGCAGTGTAGGGGGACAGATCAATCAGCCCCAGCATTTT
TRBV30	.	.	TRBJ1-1	CASGHFEEAFF	TGTGCCTCGGGACACTTCGAGGAAGCTTTCTTT
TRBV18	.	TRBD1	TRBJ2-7	CASSLGQGSYEQYF	TGTGCCAGCTCATTAGGACAGGGTTCCTACGAGCAGTACTTC
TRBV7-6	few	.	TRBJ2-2	CASSRQASTGELFF	TGTGCCAGCAGCAGACAGGCTAGCACCGGGGAGCTGTTTTTT
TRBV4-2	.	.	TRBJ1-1	CASSQGSGPMNTEAFF	TGTGCCAGCAGCCAAGGGTCGGGACCTATGAACACTGAAGCTTTCTTT
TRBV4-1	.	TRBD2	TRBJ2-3	CASSQAPNRLAGFTDTQYF	TGCGCCAGCAGCCAAGCGCCCAACAGGCTAGCGGGGTTCACAGATACGCAGTATTTT
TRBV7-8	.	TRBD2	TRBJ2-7	CASSLVAGLAGIEQYF	TGTGCCAGCAGCTTAGTTGCGGGACTAGCGGGAATCGAGCAGTACTTC
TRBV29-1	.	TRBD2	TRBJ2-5	CSVALAGRIETQYF	TGCAGCGTTGCGCTAGCGGGGAGAATAGAGACCCAGTACTTC
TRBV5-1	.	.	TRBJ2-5	CASSLEETQYF	TGCGCCAGCAGCTTGGAGGAGACCCAGTACTTC
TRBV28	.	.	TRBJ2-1	CASSGLREQFF	TGTGCCAGCAGTGGTCTGCGAGAGCAGTTCTTC
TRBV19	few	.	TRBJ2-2	CASSFSGELFF	TGTGCCAGTAGTTTCTCCGGGGAGCTGTTTTTT
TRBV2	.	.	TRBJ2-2	CASSEQVVATGELFF	TGTGCCAGCAGTGAGCAGGTAGTAGCAACCGGGGAGCTGTTTTTT
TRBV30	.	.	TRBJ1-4	CAWGGEKLFF	TGTGCCTGGGGGGGAGAAAAACTGTTTTTT
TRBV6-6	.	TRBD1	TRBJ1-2	CASSYLTGTAVTF	TGTGCCAGCAGTTACCTGACAGGGACCGCAGTCACCTTC
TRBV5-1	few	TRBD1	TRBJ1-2	CASSLGGGADYGYTF	TGCGCCAGCAGCTTGGGAGGGGGCGCTGACTATGGCTACACCTTC
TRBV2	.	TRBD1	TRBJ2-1	CASCRDSSYNEQFF	TGTGCCAGCTGCCGGGACAGCTCCTACAATGAGCAGTTCTTC
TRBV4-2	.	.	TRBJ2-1	CASSQDPGAAYNEQFF	TGTGCCAGCAGCCAAGACCCAGGGGCGGCCTACAATGAGCAGTTCTTC
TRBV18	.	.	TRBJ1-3	CASSPQTGRSSGNTIYF	TGTGCCAGCTCACCCCAAACAGGCCGGAGCTCTGGAAACACCATATATTTT
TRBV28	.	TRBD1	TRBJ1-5	CASSLPGQVSNQPQHF	TGTGCCAGCAGTCTACCGGGACAGGTTAGCAATCAGCCCCAGCATTTT
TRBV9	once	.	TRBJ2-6	CASRGSGANVLTF	TGTGCCAGCAGAGGGTCTGGGGCCAACGTCCTGACTTTC
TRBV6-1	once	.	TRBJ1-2	CASSEPGGGNYGYTF	TGTGCCAGCAGTGAACCCGGGGGCGGGAACTATGGCTACACCTTC
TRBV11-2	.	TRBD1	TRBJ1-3	CASSSAQGAFGNTIYF	TGTGCCAGCAGCTCTGCTCAGGGGGCGTTCGGAAACACCATATATTTT
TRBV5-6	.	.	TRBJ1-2	CASSRAWGDHGYTF	TGTGCCAGCAGCCGAGCGTGGGGGGATCATGGCTACACCTTC
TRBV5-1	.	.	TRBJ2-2	CASSGLGGVPGELFF	TGCGCCAGCAGTGGCCTGGGCGGGGTCCCCGGGGAGCTGTTTTTT
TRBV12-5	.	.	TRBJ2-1	CASSIEGSSYNEQFF	TGTGCTAGTAGTATAGAGGGCAGCTCCTACAATGAGCAGTTCTTC
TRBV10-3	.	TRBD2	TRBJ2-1	CAISGPGLAVGEQFF	TGTGCCATCAGTGGCCCGGGACTAGCAGTCGGTGAGCAGTTCTTC
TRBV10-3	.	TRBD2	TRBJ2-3	CAISGELAGIEADTQYF	TGTGCCATCAGTGGGGAACTAGCGGGGATAGAGGCAGATACGCAGTATTTT
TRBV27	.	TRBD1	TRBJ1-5	CASRPGTGGQPQHF	TGTGCCAGCAGACCAGGGACAGGAGGGCAGCCCCAGCATTTT
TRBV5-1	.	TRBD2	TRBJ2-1	CASSSPLAGGPRVNEQFF	TGCGCCAGCAGCTCCCCCCTAGCGGGGGGGCCACGAGTGAATGAGCAGTTCTTC
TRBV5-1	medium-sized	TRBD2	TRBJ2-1	CASSQPRLAGGHYNEQFF	TGCGCCAGCAGCCAGCCGCGACTAGCGGGGGGGCATTACAATGAGCAGTTCTTC
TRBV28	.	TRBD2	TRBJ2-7	CASSPYGLAGRTRYYEQYF	TGTGCCAGCAGTCCGTACGGACTAGCGGGGAGGACTAGATACTACGAGCAGTACTTC
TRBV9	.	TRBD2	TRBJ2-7	CASSVDEGRAYEQYF	TGTGCCAGCAGCGTAGATGAGGGGAGGGCCTACGAGCAGTACTTC
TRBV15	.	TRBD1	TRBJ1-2	CATSRDLGDRGSGYTF	TGTGCCACCAGCAGAGATCTCGGGGACAGGGGATCTGGCTACACCTTC
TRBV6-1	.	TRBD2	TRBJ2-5	CASSEVASGRAGETQYF	TGTGCCAGCAGTGAAGTGGCTAGCGGGAGGGCCGGTGAGACCCAGTACTTC
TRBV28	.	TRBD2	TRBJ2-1	CASSPSSWTGGYNEQFF	TGTGCCAGCAGTCCCTCTTCATGGACGGGAGGCTACAATGAGCAGTTCTTC
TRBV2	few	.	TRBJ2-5	CASSSTSRILYF	TGTGCCAGCAGCTCGACTAGTCGGATCCTGTACTTC
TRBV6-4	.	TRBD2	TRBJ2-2	CASSDSAGVLTGELFF	TGTGCCAGCAGTGACTCTGCGGGAGTCCTCACCGGGGAGCTGTTTTTT
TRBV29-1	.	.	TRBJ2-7	CSVMFGGPTGYEQYF	TGCAGCGTTATGTTCGGGGGACCGACGGGATACGAGCAGTACTTC